This TCR beta chain was obtained from a study of T cells in Graves' hyperthyroidism and ophthalmopathy. This clonotype was seen a handful of times. The antigen is undetermined. On the basis of clinical symptoms, serum thyroxine and TRAb, thyroid ultrasound and orbital computed tomography, diagnoses were made. The PBMCs studied were ones that came from approximately 9.9 ml fresh peripheral blood. Germline V lookup: CDR1 LNHDA, CDR2 SQIVND (reference sequence). The length of the CDR3 is 15 residues. Trimming removed 5 bases from V and 1 base from J, with 15 bases in between. Study-wide results and caveats: Appearing also in blood were most of the thyroid clonotypes expanded above 0.001.

Regions amplified from RNA transcripts were the TCR beta CDR3 regions. A first-round RT-PCR of the TCR CDR3 used the HTBI primer set. TCRdb processed the multiplex PCR reads anew with MiXCR; each CDR3 protein has one entry. The table records 750,000 to 900,000 distinct CDR3 sequences, about 38% of them present only once. The TCR was taken from a man between 18 and 29 years old with Graves' hyperthyroidism. Sequences were obtained from blood. The chain couples TRBV19 to TRBJ2-7; maybe TRBD1 (6 bases). The CDR3: CASSLRQADSYEQYF. The CDR3 DNA follows: TGTGCCAGTAGTCTCCGACAGGCCGATTCCTACGAGCAGTACTTC.